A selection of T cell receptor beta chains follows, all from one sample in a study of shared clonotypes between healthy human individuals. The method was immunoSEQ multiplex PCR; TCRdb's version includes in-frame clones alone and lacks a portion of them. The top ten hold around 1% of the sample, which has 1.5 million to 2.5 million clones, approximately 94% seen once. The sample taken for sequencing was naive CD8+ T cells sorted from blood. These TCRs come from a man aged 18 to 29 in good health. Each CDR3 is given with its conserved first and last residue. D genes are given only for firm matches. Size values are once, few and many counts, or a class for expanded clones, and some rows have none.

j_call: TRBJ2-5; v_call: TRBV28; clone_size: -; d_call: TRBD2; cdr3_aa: CASSLSGGARETQYF; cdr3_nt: TGTGCCAGCAGCCTTAGCGGGGGGGCCCGGGAGACCCAGTACTTC
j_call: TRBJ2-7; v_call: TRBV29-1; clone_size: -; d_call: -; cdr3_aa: CSVLPPDGNYEQYF; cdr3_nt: TGCAGCGTCCTGCCCCCCGACGGTAATTACGAGCAGTACTTC
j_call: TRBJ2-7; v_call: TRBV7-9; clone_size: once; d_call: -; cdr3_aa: CASSLVEGGAYEQYF; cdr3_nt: TGTGCCAGCAGCTTAGTCGAGGGGGGAGCCTACGAGCAGTACTTC
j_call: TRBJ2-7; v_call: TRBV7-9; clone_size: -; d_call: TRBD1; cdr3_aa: CASSLFGQGDKDEQYF; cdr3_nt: TGTGCCAGCAGCTTATTTGGACAGGGAGACAAGGACGAGCAGTACTTC
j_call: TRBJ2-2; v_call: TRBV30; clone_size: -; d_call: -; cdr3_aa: CAWMWDPNTGELFF; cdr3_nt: TGTGCCTGGATGTGGGACCCGAACACCGGGGAGCTGTTTTTT
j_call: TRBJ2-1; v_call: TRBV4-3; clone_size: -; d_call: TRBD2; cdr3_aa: CASSQDEGLAWGTGEQFF; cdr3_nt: TGCGCCAGCAGCCAAGATGAGGGACTAGCGTGGGGGACGGGTGAGCAGTTCTTC
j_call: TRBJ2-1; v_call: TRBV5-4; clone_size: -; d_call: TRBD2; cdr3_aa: CASSSGTSFFNSYNEQFF; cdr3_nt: TGTGCCAGCAGCTCCGGGACTAGTTTTTTTAACTCCTACAATGAGCAGTTCTTC
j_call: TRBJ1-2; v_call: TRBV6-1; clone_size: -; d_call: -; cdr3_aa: CASSETGFYGYTF; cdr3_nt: TGTGCCAGCAGTGAGACAGGCTTTTATGGCTACACCTTC
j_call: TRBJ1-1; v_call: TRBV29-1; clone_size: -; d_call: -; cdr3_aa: CSVEGEGEGTFF; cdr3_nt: TGCAGCGTTGAAGGAGAGGGGGAGGGAACTTTCTTT
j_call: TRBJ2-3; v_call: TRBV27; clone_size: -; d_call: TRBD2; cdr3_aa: CASSSLAGAADTQYF; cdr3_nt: TGTGCCAGCAGTTCCCTAGCGGGAGCGGCAGATACGCAGTATTTT
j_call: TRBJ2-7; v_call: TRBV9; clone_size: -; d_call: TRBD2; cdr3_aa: CASSVSGSGTEGTYF; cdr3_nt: TGTGCCAGCAGCGTAAGCGGTAGCGGGACTGAGGGCACGTACTTC
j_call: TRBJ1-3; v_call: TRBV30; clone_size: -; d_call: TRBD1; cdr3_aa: CAWSGQGQGGPGNTIYF; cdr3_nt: TGTGCCTGGAGTGGACAGGGACAGGGCGGCCCGGGAAACACCATATATTTT
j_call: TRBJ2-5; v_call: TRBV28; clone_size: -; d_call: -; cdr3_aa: CASSLSWGVPAETQETQYF; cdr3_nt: TGTGCCAGCAGTTTATCTTGGGGCGTGCCTGCAGAAACCCAAGAGACCCAGTACTTC
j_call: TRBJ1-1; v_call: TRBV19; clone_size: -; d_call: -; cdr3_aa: CASSIDVGEGTEAFF; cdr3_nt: TGTGCCAGTAGTATAGACGTAGGGGAGGGGACTGAAGCTTTCTTT
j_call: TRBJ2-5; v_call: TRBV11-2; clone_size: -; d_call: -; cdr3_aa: CASSLLAEQETQYF; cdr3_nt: TGTGCCAGCAGCCTGCTTGCGGAACAAGAGACCCAGTACTTC
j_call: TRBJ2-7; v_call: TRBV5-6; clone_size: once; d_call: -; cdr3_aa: CASSPKGGSDEQYF; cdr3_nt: TGTGCCAGCAGCCCGAAAGGGGGGTCGGACGAGCAGTACTTC
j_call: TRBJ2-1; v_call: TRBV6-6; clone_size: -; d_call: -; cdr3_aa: CASSYSLGFNEQFF; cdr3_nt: TGTGCCAGCAGTTACTCACTAGGGTTCAATGAGCAGTTCTTC
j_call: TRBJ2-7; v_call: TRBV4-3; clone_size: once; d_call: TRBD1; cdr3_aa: CASSQDWAGGPYEQYF; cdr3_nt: TGCGCCAGCAGCCAAGATTGGGCAGGGGGCCCCTACGAGCAGTACTTC
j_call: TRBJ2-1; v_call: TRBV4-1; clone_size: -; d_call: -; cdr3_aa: CASSQVDRGDEQFF; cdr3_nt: TGCGCCAGCAGCCAAGTTGACCGTGGGGATGAGCAGTTCTTC
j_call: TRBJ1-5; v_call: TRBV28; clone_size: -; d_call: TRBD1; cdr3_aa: CASSLGQGFRQPQHF; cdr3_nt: TGTGCCAGCAGTTTGGGACAGGGATTTCGTCAGCCCCAGCATTTT
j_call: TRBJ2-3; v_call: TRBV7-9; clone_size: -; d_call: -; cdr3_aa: CASSLELNTDTQYF; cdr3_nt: TGTGCCAGCAGCTTAGAACTGAACACAGATACGCAGTATTTT
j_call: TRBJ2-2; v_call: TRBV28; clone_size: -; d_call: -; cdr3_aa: CAARSPGGFTGELFF; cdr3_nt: TGTGCCGCCCGGAGCCCGGGGGGCTTCACCGGGGAGCTGTTTTTT
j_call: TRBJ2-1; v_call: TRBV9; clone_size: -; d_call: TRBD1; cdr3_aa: CASSAQGAAYNEQFF; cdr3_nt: TGTGCCAGCAGCGCGCAGGGGGCCGCCTACAATGAGCAGTTCTTC
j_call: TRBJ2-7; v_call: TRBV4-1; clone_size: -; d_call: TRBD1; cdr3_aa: CASSPRQGASEQYF; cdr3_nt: TGCGCCAGCAGCCCACGACAGGGGGCCAGCGAGCAGTACTTC
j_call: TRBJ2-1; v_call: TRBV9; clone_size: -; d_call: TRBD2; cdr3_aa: CASSVGSGGSSYNEQFF; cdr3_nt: TGTGCCAGCAGCGTAGGATCGGGAGGGAGCTCCTACAATGAGCAGTTCTTC
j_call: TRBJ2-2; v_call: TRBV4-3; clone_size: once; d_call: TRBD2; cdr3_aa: CASSPDLAGEETGELFF; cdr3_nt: TGCGCCAGCAGCCCAGACCTAGCGGGAGAAGAGACCGGGGAGCTGTTTTTT
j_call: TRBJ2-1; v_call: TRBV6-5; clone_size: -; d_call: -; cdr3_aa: CASRRGQSSYNEQFF; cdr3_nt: TGTGCCAGCCGCAGAGGACAAAGCTCCTACAATGAGCAGTTCTTC
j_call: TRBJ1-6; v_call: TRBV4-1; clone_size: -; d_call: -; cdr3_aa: CASSQERSGSFNSPLHF; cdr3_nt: TGCGCCAGCAGCCAAGAGCGTAGTGGCTCTTTTAATTCACCCCTCCACTTT
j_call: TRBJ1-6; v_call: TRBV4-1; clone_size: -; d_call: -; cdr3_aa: CASSHSGGGSPLHF; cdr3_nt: TGCGCCAGCAGCCATTCCGGGGGCGGATCACCCCTCCACTTT